Listed below are T cell receptor beta chains from one sample, sequenced in a study of cytomegalovirus exposure and HLA in healthy donors. Sequencing used immunoSEQ multiplex PCR; TCRdb keeps in-frame clones, though not all of them. The data contain about 98,000 clones, more than 65% of them seen just once; the ten biggest clones take up approximately 9.2%. The sample comprised PBMCs. The origin of the receptors is a human donor in good health. The CDR3 runs from the conserved cysteine through the conserved F or W. Each record gives: D gene, V gene, J gene, CDR3 protein. The D gene is left open where the match is weak.

D gene: TRBD2; V gene: TRBV6-1; J gene: TRBJ2-3; CDR3 protein: CASLRRGGADTQYF
D gene: NA; V gene: TRBV6-5; J gene: TRBJ1-1; CDR3 protein: CASSTRGQPNTEAFF
D gene: TRBD1; V gene: TRBV4-3; J gene: TRBJ1-3; CDR3 protein: CASSHELPDRGQGNTIYF
D gene: TRBD2; V gene: TRBV5-1; J gene: TRBJ2-1; CDR3 protein: CASSLSGTTNEQFF
D gene: NA; V gene: TRBV18; J gene: TRBJ2-1; CDR3 protein: CASSPTRASNEQFF
D gene: NA; V gene: TRBV13; J gene: TRBJ2-7; CDR3 protein: CASSGERARSYEQYF
D gene: TRBD1; V gene: TRBV19; J gene: TRBJ2-7; CDR3 protein: CASTRDRLGEQYF
D gene: NA; V gene: TRBV19; J gene: TRBJ1-1; CDR3 protein: CASTKYTPGREKAFF
D gene: NA; V gene: TRBV7-9; J gene: TRBJ1-5; CDR3 protein: CASSLGQLNQPQHF
D gene: TRBD1; V gene: TRBV11-2; J gene: TRBJ2-5; CDR3 protein: CASSPRTGGKETQYF
D gene: NA; V gene: TRBV4-3; J gene: TRBJ1-2; CDR3 protein: CASSHAGAEHNGYTF
D gene: NA; V gene: TRBV5-1; J gene: TRBJ2-4; CDR3 protein: CASSPQTNKGLVRDIQYF
D gene: NA; V gene: TRBV6-1; J gene: TRBJ1-2; CDR3 protein: CASSEQGNYGYTF
D gene: TRBD1; V gene: TRBV7-9; J gene: TRBJ1-1; CDR3 protein: CASSDYRGTNTEAFF
D gene: TRBD1; V gene: TRBV25-1; J gene: TRBJ2-7; CDR3 protein: CASRGTGGSYEQYF
D gene: NA; V gene: TRBV25-1; J gene: TRBJ1-2; CDR3 protein: CASSETWTDGYTF
D gene: TRBD1; V gene: TRBV10-2; J gene: NA; CDR3 protein: CASSELTGAYEQYF
D gene: NA; V gene: TRBV6-6; J gene: TRBJ2-3; CDR3 protein: CASSYALSDTQYF
D gene: TRBD2; V gene: TRBV11-2; J gene: TRBJ2-3; CDR3 protein: CASSLAGGADTQYF
D gene: NA; V gene: TRBV27; J gene: TRBJ2-1; CDR3 protein: CASSLFGDTGSNEQFF
D gene: NA; V gene: TRBV5-1; J gene: TRBJ2-1; CDR3 protein: CASSPGGGDNEQFF
D gene: TRBD1; V gene: TRBV7-2; J gene: TRBJ1-1; CDR3 protein: CASSEQGANTEAFF